One and the same sample provided the 20 T cell receptor beta chains below, sequenced in a study of CD8+ T cells in alopecia areata. Researchers gathered lesional scalp punch biopsies and peripheral blood from patients with alopecia areata. Once RNA had been extracted, it was reverse transcribed into cDNA to act as the sequencing template. Assay used: immunoSEQ multiplex PCR; TCRdb lists only in-frame clones, some missing. This table holds around 5,400 clones, 60% found once. The sequenced material came from skin. The source is a human donor with alopecia areata.

As DNA, the CDR3 is TGCGCCAGCAGCCAAGTGGAGGGGGATGAAAAACTGTTTTTT. Residues: CASSQVEGDEKLFF. The V call is TRBV4-1, the J call TRBJ1-4, with TRBD1 as a possible D gene (6 bases). Deletions cut 1 base from V and 6 bases from J, with 9 bases between. Germline V gene data show CDR1 as MGHRA and CDR2 as YSYEKL. CDR3 length: 14 amino acids.

The V gene is TRBV11-2, the J gene TRBJ1-2, with D possibly TRBD1 on 5 matching bases. The ends were cut back, 0 bases at V and 8 bases at J, with 13 bases in the middle. Germline V lookup: CDR1 SGHAT, CDR2 FQNNGV. There are 14 residues in the CDR3. As DNA, the CDR3 is TGTGCCAGCAGCTTAGATCGGCAAGGGGAGGGCTACACCTTC. Its protein product is CASSLDRQGEGYTF.

Written as DNA, the CDR3 is TGTGCCAGCAGCTTGGACGGGTGGGGAAAGTCGACCAAAAACATTCAGTACTTC. Translation: CASSLDGWGKSTKNIQYF. The rearrangement links TRBV5-4 to TRBJ2-4; D remains ambiguous. Germline CDR1 reads SGHNT; CDR2 reads YYREEE (reference sequence). The CDR3 sequence is 18 residues long. V was trimmed by 0 bases and J by 2 bases, leaving 18 bases between them.

The chain uses TRBV6-5 and TRBJ1-5; D is undetermined. This CDR3 is 13 amino acids long. The V gene lost 2 bases and the J gene lost 0 bases, with 2 bases spanning the gap. CDR1 and CDR2 (germline): MNHEY, SVGAGI. The CDR3 is CASSYNSNQPQHF. For the CDR3, the DNA is TGTGCCAGCAGTTACAATAGCAATCAGCCCCAGCATTTT.

J is TRBJ2-3 and V is TRBV5-4; D perhaps matches TRBD2 (6 bases). V was shortened by 1 base and J by 1 base, with 7 bases between the two germline ends. The CDR3 is made up of 14 amino acids. Germline V gene data show CDR1 as SGHNT and CDR2 as YYREEE (reference sequence). The CDR3 sequence: CASSLPSGTDTQYF. In DNA, the CDR3 is TGTGCCAGCAGCTTGCCTAGCGGCACAGATACGCAGTATTTT.

CDR3 nucleotides: TGCGCCAGCAGCCAAGACAGCTCCTCTGGGGCCAACGTCCTGACTTTC. It translates to CASSQDSSSGANVLTF. The V gene is TRBV4-1, the J gene TRBJ2-6, with unresolved D. This CDR3 spans 16 amino acids. Per germline, CDR1 MGHRA and CDR2 YSYEKL. V dropped 0 bases and J dropped 0 bases, with 6 bases sitting between them.

A few counts support this clone. The rearrangement links TRBV7-3 to TRBJ2-5, with D possibly TRBD2 on 5 matching bases. This CDR3 is built from 15 residues. Trimming took off 2 bases at V and 4 bases at J, with 14 bases between the two ends. Germline CDR1 is SGHTA and CDR2 is FQGTGA. CDR3: CASSLDGADLETQYF. The DNA for the CDR3 is TGTGCCAGCAGCTTAGACGGAGCGGACTTAGAGACCCAGTACTTC.

The rearrangement uses TRBV7-9 and TRBJ2-3; D is perhaps TRBD2 (6 bases). This CDR3 region has 15 residues. Germline loops: CDR1 SEHNR, CDR2 FQNEAQ (reference sequence). V was clipped by 7 bases and J by 4 bases, with 18 bases between them. The CDR3, as DNA: TGTGCCAGCACCCAAGGAGGGCTGCGCGCAGATACGCAGTATTTT. Protein product: CASTQGGLRADTQYF.

The chain uses TRBV30 and TRBJ1-3, with no clear D. Germline V gene sequence: CDR1 GTSNPN, CDR2 SVGIG (reference sequence). This CDR3 has 17 residues. V dropped 0 bases and J dropped 4 bases, with 19 bases sitting between them. The CDR3 DNA follows: TGTGCCTGGAGTGTTTCGGGAAAAATTCGTGGCGGAAACACCATATATTTT. This codes for CAWSVSGKIRGGNTIYF.

This clone showed up just a few times. J is TRBJ2-1 and V is TRBV10-1; D is unclear. The CDR3 totals 12 residues. V lost 2 bases, J lost 9 bases, and 8 bases lay in between. The germline CDR1 and CDR2 sequences are WNHNN and SYGVQD (reference sequence). The CDR3 spells CASSETLGEQFF. CDR3 coding DNA: TGCGCCAGCAGTGAGACCCTAGGTGAGCAGTTCTTC.

This clone came up a few times. The rearrangement uses TRBV5-1 and TRBJ2-1; D call uncertain. V dropped 0 bases and J dropped 0 bases, with 7 bases sitting between them. This CDR3 contains 15 residues. From germline, CDR1 is SGHRS and CDR2 YFSETQ. The CDR3 is CASSLEESSYNEQFF. The CDR3 DNA follows: TGCGCCAGCAGCTTGGAGGAGAGCTCCTACAATGAGCAGTTCTTC.

The chain recombines TRBV6-1 with TRBJ1-1, with unresolved D. V was cut by 8 bases and J by 4 bases, with 11 bases left in between. The CDR3 is made up of 12 amino acids. Per the germline V gene, CDR1 is MNHNS and CDR2 is SASEGT. The CDR3 nucleotides are TGTGCCAGCGGCTCGGGTGTCACTGAAGCTTTCTTT. Translated, it gives CASGSGVTEAFF.

The chain employs TRBV13 and TRBJ1-1; possible D gene TRBD1, 6 bases. The CDR3 length is 17 residues. Germline V CDR1 and CDR2: PRHDT, FYEKMQ (reference sequence). Trimming took off 5 bases at V and 7 bases at J, with 26 bases between the two ends. CDR3 nucleotides: TGTGCCAGCAGCCTGGGTGATGGCAGGGGAGGGTTAATTGAAGCTTTCTTT. It yields the protein CASSLGDGRGGLIEAFF. Based on the CDR3 plus reference TRBV13 and TRBJ1-1, the full variable domain is AAGVIQSPRHLIKEKRETATLKCYPIPRHDTVYWYQQGPGQDPQFLISFYEKMQSDKGSIPDRFSAQQFSDYHSELNMSSLELGDSALYFCASSLGDGRGGLIEAFFGQGTRLTVV.

In its sample, this clone was seen a few times. The chain carries TRBV28 and TRBJ1-1, with D possibly matching TRBD1 (5 bases). Germline V gene data show CDR1 as MDHEN and CDR2 as SYDVKM. The CDR3 is made up of 18 amino acids. Trimming removed 7 bases from V and 4 bases from J, with 28 bases in between. CDR3 amino acids: CASTYEGMWNRRRTEAFF. CDR3 nucleotide sequence: TGTGCCAGCACCTACGAGGGCATGTGGAACAGGCGACGCACTGAAGCTTTCTTT. Together with reference TRBV28 and TRBJ1-1, the CDR3 gives the full variable domain: DVKVTQSSRYLVKRTGEKVFLECVQDMDHENMFWYRQDPGLGLRLIYFSYDVKMKEKGDIPEGYSVSREKKERFSLILESASTNQTSMYLCASTYEGMWNRRRTEAFFGQGTRLTVV.

This clone was observed a handful of times. The genes are TRBV5-1 and TRBJ2-7, with 10 nucleotides matching TRBD2. J was trimmed by 0 bases and V by 2 bases; bases with no gene match: 2. Germline CDR1 SGHRS, CDR2 YFSETQ. The CDR3 spans 15 residues. Here the CDR3 reads CASSFGTSDSYEQYF. Written as DNA, the CDR3 is TGCGCCAGCAGCTTCGGGACTAGCGACTCCTACGAGCAGTACTTC.

This clone was seen a handful of times. The chain is built from TRBV5-1 and TRBJ2-3; the match to TRBD2 covers 7 bases. CDR3 length: 14 amino acids. V dropped 4 bases and J dropped 1; count of bases not matched to a gene: 3. Germline V gives CDR1 SGHRS, CDR2 YFSETQ. As DNA, the CDR3 is TGCGCCAGCAGCGGCGGGGGACGCACAGATACGCAGTATTTT. Protein sequence: CASSGGGRTDTQYF.

On this clone: At one end the junction does not follow the germline gene, possibly because of a read error. V gene TRBV6-1 combines with J gene TRBJ2-2, with D hard to call. CDR3 length equals 13 residues. Germline V gives CDR1 MNHNS, CDR2 SASEGT. The CDR3 sequence is CASREGNTGELFF. CDR3 DNA sequence: TGTGCCAGCAGGGAAGGGAACACCGGGGAGCTGTTTTTT.

This clone has more than one count but fewer than ten. The rearrangement joins TRBV27 to TRBJ2-2; perhaps TRBD1 as D (5 bases). The germline CDR1 and CDR2 sequences are MNHEY and SMNVEV (reference sequence). This CDR3 contains 15 residues. V lost 4 bases and J 4 bases, leaving 13 bases between the germline ends. In DNA form, the CDR3 reads TGTGCCAGCAGTTCTCACCCTACAGGCACCGGGGAGCTGTTTTTT. It codes for CASSSHPTGTGELFF.

Of note for this clone: Other DNA sequences from this sample encode an identical CDR3 as well. CDR3 coding DNA: TGTGCCAGCAGTTACGAGGGGACGGATACGCAGTATTTT. Its translation is CASSYEGTDTQYF. J is TRBJ2-3 and V is TRBV6-5; either TRBD1 or TRBD2 may fit D (5 bases each). The CDR3 spans 13 residues. Germline V gene lookup returns CDR1 MNHEY and CDR2 SVGAGI. The V gene lost 2 bases and the J gene lost 6 bases, with 9 bases spanning the gap.

The chain carries TRBV13 and TRBJ2-2, with D maybe TRBD1 (5 bases). V gave up 6 bases and J gave up 6 bases, with 17 bases separating them. Germline V CDR1 and CDR2: PRHDT, FYEKMQ (reference sequence). The CDR3 runs to 15 residues. CDR3 nucleotides: TGTGCCAGCAGGGTGATGGGTAGGGGCTCCGGGGAGCTGTTTTTT. It translates to CASRVMGRGSGELFF.